This T cell receptor beta chain was documented in a study of T cell repertoires in cytomegalovirus infection. Comments on this clonotype: Its specificity is unknown.

Each CDR3 protein is one row after TCRdb ran MiXCR on the reads. The table includes approximately 990,000 distinct CDR3 sequences, approximately 32% detected once. Whole-study findings and limits: HLA-C-restricted TCR beta clonotypes specific for CMV led the ex vivo response. Cumulative public TCR beta family frequency identified carriers of CMV plus the relevant HLA.

Sequenced material: cultured CD8+ T cells from PBMCs, taken from culture after CMV antigen stimulation. The clonotype comes from a human donor in good health (CMV status not recorded). Some clones in this sample may be carry-over from other donors' samples.

Written as DNA, the CDR3 is TGTGCCAGCAGTGTCTTCGGGAGTTCTAGATCACCCCTCCACTTT. Its translation: CASSVFGSSRSPLHF. The chain couples TRBV25-1 to TRBJ1-6; no clear D gene. Per germline, CDR1 MGHDK and CDR2 SYGVNS. This CDR3 comprises 15 residues. V was cut by 4 bases and J by 10 bases, with 17 bases left in between.